The 29 T cell receptor beta chains presented below share a single source sample, sequenced in a study of T cells in Graves' hyperthyroidism and ophthalmopathy. It was RNA transcripts that yielded the amplified TCR beta CDR3 regions. First-round RT-PCR of the TCR CDR3 relied on the HTBI primer set. TCRdb used MiXCR to reprocess the multiplex PCR reads, holding one entry per CDR3 protein. The sample consists of just under 750,000 distinct CDR3 sequences, 30% to 40% of them appearing once. What was sequenced was blood. The source is a woman between 40 and 55 years old with Graves' hyperthyroidism.

This clonotype has a handful of counts. This rearrangement joins TRBV19 to TRBJ2-7; D gene uncertain. From germline, CDR1 is LNHDA and CDR2 SQIVND (reference sequence). V lost 4 bases to trimming and J lost 4 bases, with 11 bases between them. The CDR3 length is 13 residues. The CDR3 region is CASSTLNNYEQYF. CDR3 in DNA: TGTGCCAGTAGTACCCTCAACAATTACGAGCAGTACTTC.

This clonotype was observed a few times. The chain recombines TRBV2 with TRBJ2-5; D gene unclear. Trimming shortened V by 5 bases and J by 2 bases, and 12 bases separated the two germline ends. The CDR3 length is 14 residues. Looked up from germline, CDR1 is SNHLY and CDR2 is FYNNEI. The CDR3 region is CASSYSTIQETQYF. The CDR3 DNA sequence: TGTGCCAGCAGTTACTCAACAATACAAGAGACCCAGTACTTC.

Of note for this clonotype: Possible read error: a much larger clone is one base away. V usage is TRBV19 and J usage is TRBJ2-6; 7 nucleotides agree with TRBD1. CDR3 size: 18 residues. Germline lookup yields CDR1 LNHDA and CDR2 SQIVND (reference sequence). The V gene end was trimmed by 6 bases and the J gene end by 0 bases; junction bases not matched to a gene: 11. CDR3 in DNA: TGTGCCAGTAGGGGACGGACAGGCCTGAGCTCTGGGGCCAACGTCCTGACTTTC. Its protein product is CASRGRTGLSSGANVLTF.

The table lists this clonotype with a few counts. The chain has TRBV20-1 and TRBJ2-5, with D possibly matching TRBD2 (6 bases). The germline V gene has CDR1 DFQATT and CDR2 SNEGSKA (reference sequence). The CDR3 extends over 13 amino acids. The ends were cut back, 0 bases at V and 5 bases at J, with 10 bases in the middle. This chain's CDR3 is CSARDRGRETQYF. The CDR3 DNA reads TGCAGTGCTAGAGATCGGGGGAGGGAGACCCAGTACTTC.

This clonotype appeared a few times. This may stem from a read error, because a much larger clone lies one nucleotide away. The V gene is TRBV10-3, the J gene TRBJ1-3; 8 nucleotides match TRBD1. Germline-derived CDR1 and CDR2 are ENHRY and SYGVKD. Trimming at V came to 11 bases and at J to 8 bases, leaving 5 bases not matched to a gene. The CDR3 totals 11 residues. Written as DNA, the CDR3 is TGTGCCGTCACAGGGGGAGACACCATATATTTT. Its translation: CAVTGGDTIYF.

V is TRBV2 and J is TRBJ1-1; TRBD1 aligns across 7 bases. With V trimmed by 6 bases and J by 5 bases, 3 bases remained unmatched. From germline, CDR1 is SNHLY and CDR2 FYNNEI. This CDR3 is 12 amino acids long. The CDR3 region is CASRTGTTEAFF. CDR3 nucleotides: TGTGCCAGCAGGACAGGGACAACTGAAGCTTTCTTT.

The V and J genes are TRBV20-1 and TRBJ1-4; D gene uncertain. This CDR3 region has 12 residues. Germline CDR1 DFQATT, CDR2 SNEGSKA (reference sequence). V was shortened by 1 base and J by 6 bases, with 6 bases between the two germline ends. CDR3 in DNA: TGCAGTGCTAGAGGGAGTTATGAAAAACTGTTTTTT. Amino acids: CSARGSYEKLFF.

This rearrangement joins TRBV28 to TRBJ2-7; 9 nucleotides agree with TRBD2. The germline V gene encodes CDR1 MDHEN and CDR2 SYDVKM. Trimming cost V 3 bases and J 0 bases; bases outside gene matches: 6. The CDR3 is 16 residues long. The DNA for the CDR3 is TGTGCCAGCAGTTTTTCTCAGCGGGAGGCCTCCTACGAGCAGTACTTC. It codes for CASSFSQREASYEQYF.

This clonotype turned up a few times. This chain links TRBV7-2 with TRBJ2-2; TRBD1 matches 12 bases. The germline V gene encodes CDR1 SGHTA and CDR2 FQGNSA. This CDR3 region has 15 residues. V dropped 6 bases and J dropped 5; count of bases not matched to a gene: 4. The CDR3 DNA reads as TGTGCCAGCAGTCCGGGACAGGGGGCGACCGGGGAGCTGTTTTTT. As protein: CASSPGQGATGELFF.

A few counts support this clonotype. The CDR3 DNA reads TGTGCCAGCAGCGACAGGGTTAAAGCTTTCTTT. Amino acids: CASSDRVKAFF. The rearrangement uses TRBV6-2 or TRBV6-3 and TRBJ1-1, with 7 bases that match TRBD1. The CDR3 is 11 amino acids. The germline V gene has CDR1 MNHEY and CDR2 SVGEGT. V lost 6 bases and J lost 9; bases outside the gene matches: 4.

This clonotype was seen many times. The chain uses TRBV2 and TRBJ1-4, with TRBD1 matching over 8 bases. CDR3 length: 15 residues. CDR1 and CDR2 from the germline V gene are SNHLY and FYNNEI. V dropped 6 bases and J dropped 8; count of bases not matched to a gene: 11. The DNA for the CDR3 is TGTGCCAGCAGACAACAGGGGGGACGAGCCGAAAAACTGTTTTTT. Translated: CASRQQGGRAEKLFF.

This clonotype was detected ten times or more. The CDR3 sequence is CSVDSGYTF. CDR3 DNA sequence: TGCAGCGTTGATTCTGGCTACACCTTC. V is TRBV29-1 and J is TRBJ1-2; D unresolved. The germline CDR1 and CDR2 sequences are SQVTM and ANQGSEA. Trimming took off 3 bases at V and 7 bases at J, with 3 bases between the two ends. CDR3 length equals 9 residues.

This chain joins TRBV15 and TRBJ1-1; TRBD1 might be the D (5 bases). The CDR3 loop spans 13 amino acids. Germline CDR1 LNHNV, CDR2 YYDKDF (reference sequence). V dropped 3 bases and J dropped 5 bases, with 10 bases sitting between them. CDR3 region: CATSSERGTEAFF. In DNA form, the CDR3 reads TGTGCCACCAGCAGTGAGAGGGGAACTGAAGCTTTCTTT.

This clonotype has just one count. V is TRBV15 and J is TRBJ1-5; TRBD1 matches 10 bases. The CDR3 loop spans 17 amino acids. The germline CDR1 and CDR2 sequences are LNHNV and YYDKDF (reference sequence). J lost 6 bases, V lost 0 bases, and 8 bases had no gene match. CDR3 DNA: TGTGCCACCAGCAGAGATCCGGGACAGGGGTTCGGTCAGCCCCAGCATTTT. Protein product: CATSRDPGQGFGQPQHF. Looking up the rest from reference TRBV15 and TRBJ1-5 gives the full variable domain: DAMVIQNPRYQVTQFGKPVTLSCSQTLNHNVMYWYQQKSSQAPKLLFHYYDKDFNNEADTPDNFQSRRPNTSFCFLDIRSPGLGDTAMYLCATSRDPGQGFGQPQHFGDGTRLSIL.

This clonotype was seen repeatedly, ten times or more. The V and J genes are TRBV9 and TRBJ2-6; unclear D gene. Germline V gene lookup returns CDR1 SGDLS and CDR2 YYNGEE. The V gene lost 2 bases and the J gene lost 0 bases, with 9 bases spanning the gap. The CDR3 loop spans 16 amino acids. The CDR3 region has the DNA TGTGCCAGCAGCGTTTCACAGAGCTCTGGGGCCAACGTCCTGACTTTC. Its translation: CASSVSQSSGANVLTF.

This clonotype showed up just a few times. The chain links TRBV29-1 to TRBJ1-1; D not certain. Between the trimmed V and J ends, which lost 1 base and 11 bases, there was a span of 8 bases. This CDR3 region has 10 residues. Germline V gene lookup returns CDR1 SQVTM and CDR2 ANQGSEA. The CDR3 here is CSVEGVRAFF. In DNA form, the CDR3 reads TGCAGCGTTGAAGGCGTTAGGGCTTTCTTT.

At least ten counts were recorded for this clonotype. The chain links TRBV5-1 to TRBJ2-5; 15 positions match TRBD2. Trimming cost V 3 bases and J 5 bases; bases outside gene matches: 5. Germline V gives CDR1 SGHRS, CDR2 YFSETQ. CDR3 length equals 16 residues. This chain's CDR3 is CASSSGLAGGPETQYF. DNA of the CDR3: TGCGCCAGCAGCTCAGGACTAGCGGGAGGGCCCGAGACCCAGTACTTC.

With respect to this clonotype: At one end, the junction sequence differs from germline, possibly due to a read error. The gene calls are TRBV6-5 and TRBJ1-5; 12 bases align to TRBD1. The CDR3 runs to 19 residues. Looked up from germline, CDR1 is MNHEY and CDR2 is SVGAGI. CDR3 sequence: CTSCYPPGTGGGGNQPQHF. As DNA, the CDR3 is TGTACCAGCTGTTACCCACCCGGGACAGGGGGCGGTGGGAATCAGCCCCAGCATTTT.

The chain is built from TRBV7-9 and TRBJ1-5, with 7 bases identical to TRBD1. Trimming at V came to 5 bases and at J to 3 bases, leaving 4 bases not matched to a gene. Per the germline V gene, CDR1 is SEHNR and CDR2 is FQNEAQ (reference sequence). The CDR3 is made up of 14 amino acids. The CDR3 here is CASSQGGDNQPQHF. CDR3 nucleotide sequence: TGTGCCAGCAGCCAGGGGGGGGACAATCAGCCCCAGCATTTT.

The chain is built from TRBV7-6 and TRBJ1-3; D perhaps matches TRBD1 (6 bases). The germline V gene has CDR1 SGHVS and CDR2 FNYEAQ. V lost 2 bases and J lost 7, with 18 bases in between. The CDR3 is made up of 16 amino acids. The CDR3 coding sequence is TGTGCCAGCAGCTTAACCTGGGGGCGCCTCAGGAACACCATATATTTT. It translates to CASSLTWGRLRNTIYF.

The sample holds many counts of this clonotype. The genes are TRBV7-9 and TRBJ2-7; TRBD2 aligns across 7 bases. J lost 3 bases, V lost 5 bases, and 7 bases had no gene match. The CDR3 length is 14 residues. The germline V gene encodes CDR1 SEHNR and CDR2 FQNEAQ (reference sequence). CDR3 protein: CASSGGGAGYEQYF. The CDR3 DNA reads as TGTGCCAGCAGCGGGGGAGGGGCCGGCTACGAGCAGTACTTC.

The chain combines TRBV20-1 with TRBJ2-7; perhaps TRBD2 as D (5 bases). The V and J ends lost 6 bases and 0 bases respectively, with 15 bases between them. This CDR3 region has 14 residues. From germline, CDR1 is DFQATT and CDR2 SNEGSKA (reference sequence). The CDR3 here is CSAQNTGSSYEQYF. CDR3 nucleotides: TGCAGTGCGCAGAACACGGGGAGCTCCTACGAGCAGTACTTC.

The chain uses TRBV12-3 or TRBV12-4 and TRBJ2-7; D gene unclear. Trimming stripped 7 bases from V and 3 bases from J, with 13 bases between. The CDR3 runs 13 residues. The CDR3 coding sequence is TGTGCCAGCACCCTGGGCAGATACTACGAGCAGTACTTC. It is translated as CASTLGRYYEQYF.

This clonotype was recorded at least ten times. This chain uses TRBV7-8 with TRBJ2-7, with 9 bases fitting TRBD1. The germline CDR1 and CDR2 sequences are SGHVS and FQNEAQ. The V and J ends lost 1 base and 2 bases, in that order; junction bases with no gene match: 3. This CDR3 region has 15 residues. As DNA, the CDR3 is TGTGCCAGCAGCTTAGTCTGGACAGGGGCCTACGAGCAGTACTTC. Translated: CASSLVWTGAYEQYF.

The CDR3 bases are TGTGCCAGCAGCTTACGCGGGGGAGGCGGCACCGGGGAGCTGTTTTTT. Translation: CASSLRGGGGTGELFF. The V gene is TRBV7-3, the J gene TRBJ1-4; TRBD2 matches 7 bases. Near its end, the DNA agrees better with TRBJ2-2, so the J call may be wrong. This CDR3 spans 16 amino acids. Germline assignment: CDR1 SGHTA and CDR2 FQGTGA.

Of note for this clonotype: At one boundary the junction diverges from the germline segment, which might be a read error. The chain employs TRBV7-9 and TRBJ1-2; possibly TRBD1 for D (5 bases). The CDR3 sequence is 15 residues long. CDR1 is SEHNR and CDR2 is FQNEAQ in the germline V gene (reference sequence). The CDR3: CASSHDSQGNYGYTF. CDR3 DNA sequence: TGCGCCAGCAGCCACGACTCCCAGGGTAACTATGGCTACACCTTC.

This clonotype was detected ten times or more. The chain uses TRBV2 and TRBJ1-6; no clear D. Germline lookup yields CDR1 SNHLY and CDR2 FYNNEI. The CDR3 has 15 residues. The V end lost 4 bases, the J end lost 7 bases, and 14 bases lay between the germline ends. The CDR3 sequence: CASSGLSVSNSPLHF. The DNA for the CDR3 is TGTGCCAGCAGTGGTTTGTCGGTCTCGAATTCACCCCTCCACTTT. Variable domain in full (rest from reference TRBV2 and TRBJ1-6): EPEVTQTPSHQVTQMGQEVILRCVPISNHLYFYWYRQILGQKVEFLVSFYNNEISEKSEIFDDQFSVERPDGSNFTLKIRSTKLEDSAMYFCASSGLSVSNSPLHFGNGTRLTVT.

In this sample, this clonotype turned up many times. The V call is TRBV12-3 or TRBV12-4, the J call TRBJ1-5; D is perhaps TRBD1 (6 bases). The germline V and J ends were trimmed by 2 bases and 4 bases, with 12 bases remaining between them. CDR3 length equals 15 residues. CDR3 amino acids: CASSLWGGMNQPQHF. For the CDR3, the DNA is TGTGCCAGCAGTTTATGGGGGGGCATGAATCAGCCCCAGCATTTT.

The J gene is TRBJ2-5, the V gene TRBV6-2 or TRBV6-3; D not certain. CDR3 length equals 16 residues. Trimming removed 4 bases at V and 1 base at J, with 16 bases between. Germline V gene sequence: CDR1 MNHEY, CDR2 SVGEGT. CDR3 region: CASSSTRALLQETQYF. The DNA for the CDR3 is TGTGCCAGCAGTTCCACACGGGCGTTACTCCAAGAGACCCAGTACTTC.